This TCR beta chain is from a study of cytomegalovirus exposure and HLA in healthy donors. Overall study: Later, an analysis reported that the 130 or so validation repertoires had used the same platform as the 666 first-cohort repertoires. Study-wide findings and caveats: Testing in vitro showed a few CMV-associated chains specific for CMV antigens. Cytomegalovirus association was listed for around 170 TCR beta chains. Usually a TCR sequence was rare, but some public TCRs were found in many donors.

The assay was immunoSEQ multiplex PCR, and TCRdb's table has in-frame clones only and misses some. The sample has about 82,000 clones; about 92% are singletons. The CDR3 runs to 14 residues. The V and J ends lost 6 bases and 0 bases respectively, with 12 bases between them. Germline CDR1 reads MNHEY; CDR2 reads SMNVEV (reference sequence). A remark on this clone: The target antigen is unknown.

The sample taken for sequencing was PBMCs. The source of this sequence is a man aged 18 to 29 in good health and CMV-seronegative. The V and J genes are TRBV27 and TRBJ2-7, with TRBD2 as a possible D gene (5 bases). The CDR3 sequence is CASRNTGSSYEQYF. The CDR3 DNA is TGTGCCAGCAGGAACACGGGGAGCTCCTACGAGCAGTACTTC.